This TCR beta chain emerged from a study of blood T cell repertoires in COVID-19. In the study overall: Collection of acute and convalescent COVID-19 samples took place in the United States, Italy and Spain.

Adults between roughly 18 and 95 years of age took part from fewer than 30 US areas. In the original analysis: The authors estimated nucleated cell counts from reference gene primer amplification. The data were produced by immunoSEQ multiplex PCR, yet TCRdb's version contains in-frame clones alone and is incomplete. That table gives V, J and clone size, and the DNA gave D and trimming. The sample carries about 220,000 clones, 85% to 90% recorded once. Germline-derived CDR1 and CDR2 are KGHSH and LQKENI. J lost 3 bases, V lost 4 bases, and 9 bases had no gene match. The CDR3 loop spans 16 amino acids. Sequencing input: PBMCs or T cells enriched from blood (not recorded which). V and J are TRBV18 and TRBJ2-7; TRBD1 aligns across 10 bases. The sequence was obtained from a woman between 18 and 29 years old in a cohort exposed to, infected with or recovered from COVID-19 (not recorded which). CDR3 DNA: TGTGCCAGCTCACTGTCTTTGGGACAGGGGTACTACGAGCAGTACTTC. As protein: CASSLSLGQGYYEQYF.